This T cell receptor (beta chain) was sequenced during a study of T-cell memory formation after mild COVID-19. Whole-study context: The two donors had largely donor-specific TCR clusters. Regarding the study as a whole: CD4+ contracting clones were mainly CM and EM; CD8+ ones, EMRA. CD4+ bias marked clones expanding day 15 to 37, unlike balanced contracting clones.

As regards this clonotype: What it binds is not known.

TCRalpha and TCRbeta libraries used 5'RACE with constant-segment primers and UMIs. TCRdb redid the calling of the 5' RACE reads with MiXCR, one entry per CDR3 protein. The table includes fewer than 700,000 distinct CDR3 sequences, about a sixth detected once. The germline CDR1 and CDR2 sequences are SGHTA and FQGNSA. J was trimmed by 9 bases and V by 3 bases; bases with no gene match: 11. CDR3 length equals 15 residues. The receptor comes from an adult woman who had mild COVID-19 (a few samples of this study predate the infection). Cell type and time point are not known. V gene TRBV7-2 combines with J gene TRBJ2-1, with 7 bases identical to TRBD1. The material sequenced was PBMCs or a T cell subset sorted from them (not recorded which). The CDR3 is CASSFPGQLGFEQFF. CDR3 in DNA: TGTGCCAGCAGCTTCCCGGGACAGCTGGGATTTGAGCAGTTCTTC.